This TCR beta chain appears in the sequencing data of a study of cytomegalovirus exposure and HLA in healthy donors. CDR3 length: 13 residues. Germline values: CDR1 SQVTM, CDR2 ANQGSEA. Trimming removed 7 bases from V and 5 bases from J, with 16 bases in between. PCR employed 60 Vbeta and 13 Jbeta primers. Only in-frame clones appear in the TCRdb table, and some are missing; sequencing was by immunoSEQ multiplex PCR. The sample holds 100,000 to 150,000 clones, around 82% seen once. The receptor was isolated from a female donor in good health and CMV-seronegative. The chain couples TRBV29-1 to TRBJ2-3; D is perhaps TRBD2 (5 bases). What was sequenced was PBMCs. The CDR3 nucleotides read TGCAGCGCGCAGCGGAAGGGAGAAGATACGCAGTATTTT. Amino acid sequence: CSAQRKGEDTQYF.